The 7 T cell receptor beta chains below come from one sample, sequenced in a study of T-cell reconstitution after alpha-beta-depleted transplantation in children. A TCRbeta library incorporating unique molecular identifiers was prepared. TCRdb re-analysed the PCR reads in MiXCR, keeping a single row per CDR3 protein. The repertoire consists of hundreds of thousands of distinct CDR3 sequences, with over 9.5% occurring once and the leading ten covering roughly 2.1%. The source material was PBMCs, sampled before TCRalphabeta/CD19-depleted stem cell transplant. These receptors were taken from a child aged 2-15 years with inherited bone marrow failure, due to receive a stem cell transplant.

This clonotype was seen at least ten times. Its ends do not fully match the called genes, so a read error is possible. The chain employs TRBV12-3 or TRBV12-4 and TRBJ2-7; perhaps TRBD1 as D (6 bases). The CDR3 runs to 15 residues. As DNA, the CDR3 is TGTGCCAGCAGCTTAGAAGGGGGTCCGAACTACGAGCAGTACTTC. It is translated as CASSLEGGPNYEQYF.

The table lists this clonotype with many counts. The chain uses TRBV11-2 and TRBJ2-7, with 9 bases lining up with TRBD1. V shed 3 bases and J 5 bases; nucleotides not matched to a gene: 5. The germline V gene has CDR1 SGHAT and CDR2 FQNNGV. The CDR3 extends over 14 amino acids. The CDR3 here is CASSLWTGEDEQYF. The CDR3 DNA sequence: TGTGCCAGCAGCTTGTGGACAGGGGAGGACGAGCAGTACTTC.

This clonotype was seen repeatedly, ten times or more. CDR3 residues: CSLGPTVNEQFF. CDR3 nucleotide sequence: TGCAGTCTGGGGCCAACCGTTAATGAGCAGTTCTTC. V usage is TRBV20-1 and J usage is TRBJ2-1; TRBD1 might be the D (5 bases). With 8 bases removed from V and 7 bases from J, the gap between germline ends came to 15 bases. Per the germline V gene, CDR1 is DFQATT and CDR2 is SNEGSKA (reference sequence). The CDR3 contains 12 residues.

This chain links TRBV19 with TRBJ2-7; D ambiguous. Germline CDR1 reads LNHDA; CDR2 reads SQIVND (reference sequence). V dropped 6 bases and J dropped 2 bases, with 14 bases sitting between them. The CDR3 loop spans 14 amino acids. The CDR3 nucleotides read TGTGCCAGTAGCCATGGGGTGGCACCCTACGAGCAGTACTTC. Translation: CASSHGVAPYEQYF.

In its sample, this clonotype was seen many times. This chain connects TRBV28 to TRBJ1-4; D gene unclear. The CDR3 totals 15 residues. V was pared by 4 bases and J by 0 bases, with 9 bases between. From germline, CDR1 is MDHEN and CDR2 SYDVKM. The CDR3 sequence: CASSSELATNEKLFF. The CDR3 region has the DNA TGTGCCAGCAGTTCAGAGCTTGCAACTAATGAAAAACTGTTTTTT. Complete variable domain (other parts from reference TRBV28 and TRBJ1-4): DVKVTQSSRYLVKRTGEKVFLECVQDMDHENMFWYRQDPGLGLRLIYFSYDVKMKEKGDIPEGYSVSREKKERFSLILESASTNQTSMYLCASSSELATNEKLFFGSGTQLSVL.

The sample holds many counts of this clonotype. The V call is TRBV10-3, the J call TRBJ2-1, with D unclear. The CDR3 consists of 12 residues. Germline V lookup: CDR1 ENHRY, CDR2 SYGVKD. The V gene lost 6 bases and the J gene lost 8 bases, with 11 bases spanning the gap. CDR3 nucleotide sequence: TGTGCCATCAGGAATGTTAGGGATGAGCAGTTCTTC. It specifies CAIRNVRDEQFF.

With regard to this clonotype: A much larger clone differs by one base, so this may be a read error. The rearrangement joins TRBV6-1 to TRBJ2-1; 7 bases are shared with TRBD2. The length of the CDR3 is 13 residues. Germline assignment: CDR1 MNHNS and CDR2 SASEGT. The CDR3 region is CASREDAYHEQFF. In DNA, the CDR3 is TGTGCCAGTCGGGAGGACGCCTACCATGAGCAGTTCTTC.